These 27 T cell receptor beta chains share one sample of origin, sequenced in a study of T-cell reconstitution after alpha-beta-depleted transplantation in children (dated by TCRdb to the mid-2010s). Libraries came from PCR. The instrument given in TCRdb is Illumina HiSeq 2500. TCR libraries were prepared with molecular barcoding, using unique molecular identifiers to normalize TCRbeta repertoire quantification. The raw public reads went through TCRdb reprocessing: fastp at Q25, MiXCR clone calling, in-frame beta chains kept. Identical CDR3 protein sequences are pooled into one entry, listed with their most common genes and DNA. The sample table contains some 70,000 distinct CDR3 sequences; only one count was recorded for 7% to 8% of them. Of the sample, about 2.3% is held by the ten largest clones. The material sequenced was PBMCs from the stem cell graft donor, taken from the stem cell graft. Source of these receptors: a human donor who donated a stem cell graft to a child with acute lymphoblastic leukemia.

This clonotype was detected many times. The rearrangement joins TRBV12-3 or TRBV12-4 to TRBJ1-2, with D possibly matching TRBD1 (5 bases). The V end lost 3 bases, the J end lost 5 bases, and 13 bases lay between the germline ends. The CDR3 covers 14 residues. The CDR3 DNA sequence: TGTGCCAGCAGTTTGGCAGGGAGCGGGTATGGCTACACCTTC. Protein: CASSLAGSGYGYTF.

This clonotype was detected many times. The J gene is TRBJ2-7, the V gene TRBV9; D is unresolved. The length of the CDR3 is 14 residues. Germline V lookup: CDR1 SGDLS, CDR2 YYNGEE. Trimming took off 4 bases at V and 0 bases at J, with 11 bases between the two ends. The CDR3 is CASSPWESSYEQYF. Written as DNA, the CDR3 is TGTGCCAGCAGCCCTTGGGAAAGCTCCTACGAGCAGTACTTC.

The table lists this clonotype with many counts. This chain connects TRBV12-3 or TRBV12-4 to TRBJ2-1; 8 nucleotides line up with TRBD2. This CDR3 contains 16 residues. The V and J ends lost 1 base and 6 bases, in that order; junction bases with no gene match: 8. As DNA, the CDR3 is TGTGCCAGCAGTTTAGGGGCGGGGGGCCGAATCAATGAGCAGTTCTTC. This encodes CASSLGAGGRINEQFF.

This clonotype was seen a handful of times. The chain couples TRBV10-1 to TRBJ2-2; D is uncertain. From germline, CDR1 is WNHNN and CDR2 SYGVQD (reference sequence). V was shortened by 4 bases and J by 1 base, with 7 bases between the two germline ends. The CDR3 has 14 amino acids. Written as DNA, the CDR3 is TGCGCCAGCAGTGCACTCGGGAACACCGGGGAGCTGTTTTTT. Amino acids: CASSALGNTGELFF.

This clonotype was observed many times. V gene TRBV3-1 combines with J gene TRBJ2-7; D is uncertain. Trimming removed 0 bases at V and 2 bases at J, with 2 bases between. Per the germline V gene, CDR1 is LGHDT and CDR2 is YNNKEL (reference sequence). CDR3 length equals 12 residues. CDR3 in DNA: TGTGCCAGCAGCCAAGATACCTACGAGCAGTACTTC. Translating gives CASSQDTYEQYF.

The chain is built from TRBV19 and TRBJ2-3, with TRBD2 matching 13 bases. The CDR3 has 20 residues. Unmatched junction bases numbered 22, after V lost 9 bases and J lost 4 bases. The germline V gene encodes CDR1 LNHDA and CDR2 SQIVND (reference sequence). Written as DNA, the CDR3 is TGTGCCAGCCGAACGGACAGGGAAGGACTAGCGGGAGATAATCCAGATACGCAGTATTTT. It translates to CASRTDREGLAGDNPDTQYF.

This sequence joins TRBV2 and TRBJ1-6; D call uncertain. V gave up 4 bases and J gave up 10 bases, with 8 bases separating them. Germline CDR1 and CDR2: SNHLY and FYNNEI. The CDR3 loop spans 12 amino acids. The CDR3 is CASSAAASPLHF. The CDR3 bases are TGTGCCAGCAGTGCGGCTGCCTCACCCCTCCACTTT.

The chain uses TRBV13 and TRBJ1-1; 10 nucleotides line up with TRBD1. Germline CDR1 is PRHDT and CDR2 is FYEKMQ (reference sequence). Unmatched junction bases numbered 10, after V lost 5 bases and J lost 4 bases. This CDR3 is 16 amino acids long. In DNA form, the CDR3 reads TGTGCCAGCAGCCCACGGACAGGGGGTCGGAGCACTGAAGCTTTCTTT. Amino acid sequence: CASSPRTGGRSTEAFF.

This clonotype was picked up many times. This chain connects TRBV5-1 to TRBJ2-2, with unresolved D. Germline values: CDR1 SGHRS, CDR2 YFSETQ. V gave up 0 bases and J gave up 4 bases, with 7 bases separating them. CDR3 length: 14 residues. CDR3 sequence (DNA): TGCGCCAGCAGCTTGGTGAAGGGCACCGGGGAGCTGTTTTTT. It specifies CASSLVKGTGELFF.

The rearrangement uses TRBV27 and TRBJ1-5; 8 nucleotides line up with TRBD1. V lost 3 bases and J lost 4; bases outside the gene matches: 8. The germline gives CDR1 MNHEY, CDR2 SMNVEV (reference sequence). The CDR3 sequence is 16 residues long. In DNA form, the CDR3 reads TGTGCCAGCAGTTTTCCTGGACAGGGCGGTAATCAGCCCCAGCATTTT. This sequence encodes CASSFPGQGGNQPQHF.

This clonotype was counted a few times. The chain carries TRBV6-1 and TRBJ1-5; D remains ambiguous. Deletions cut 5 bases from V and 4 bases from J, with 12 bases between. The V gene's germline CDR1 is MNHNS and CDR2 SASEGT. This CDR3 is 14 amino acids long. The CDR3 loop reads CASSTGRENQPQHF. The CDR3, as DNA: TGTGCCAGCAGTACCGGGAGGGAGAATCAGCCCCAGCATTTT.

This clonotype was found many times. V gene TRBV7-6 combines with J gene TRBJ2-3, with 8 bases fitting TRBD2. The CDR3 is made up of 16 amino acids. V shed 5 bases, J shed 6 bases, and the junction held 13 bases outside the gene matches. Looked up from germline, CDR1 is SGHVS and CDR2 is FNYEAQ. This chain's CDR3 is CASSQRESGGTDTQYF. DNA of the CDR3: TGTGCCAGCAGCCAGAGGGAGTCGGGAGGGACGGATACGCAGTATTTT.

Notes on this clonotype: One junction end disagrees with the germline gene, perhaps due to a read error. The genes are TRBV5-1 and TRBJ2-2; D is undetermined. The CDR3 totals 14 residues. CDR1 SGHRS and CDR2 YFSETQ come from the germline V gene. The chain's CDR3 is CASSSRPLCWELFF. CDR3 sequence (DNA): TGTGCCAGCAGCTCCCGGCCACTCTGTTGGGAGCTGTTTTTT.

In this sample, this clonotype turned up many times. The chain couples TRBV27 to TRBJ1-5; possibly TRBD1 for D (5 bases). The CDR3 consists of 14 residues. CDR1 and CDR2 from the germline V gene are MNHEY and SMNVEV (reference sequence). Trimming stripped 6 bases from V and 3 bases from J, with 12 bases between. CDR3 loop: CASSNQGDNQPQHF. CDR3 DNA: TGTGCCAGCAGCAATCAAGGGGACAATCAGCCCCAGCATTTT.

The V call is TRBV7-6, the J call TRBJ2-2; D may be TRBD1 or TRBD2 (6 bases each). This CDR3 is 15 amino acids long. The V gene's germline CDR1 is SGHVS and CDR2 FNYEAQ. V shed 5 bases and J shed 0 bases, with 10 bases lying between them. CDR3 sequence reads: CASSPRGPNTGELFF. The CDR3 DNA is TGTGCCAGCAGCCCCCGGGGGCCGAACACCGGGGAGCTGTTTTTT.

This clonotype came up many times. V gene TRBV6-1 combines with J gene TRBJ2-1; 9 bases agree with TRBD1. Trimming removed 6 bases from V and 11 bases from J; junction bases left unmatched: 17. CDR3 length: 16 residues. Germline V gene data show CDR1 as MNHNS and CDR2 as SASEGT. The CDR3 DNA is TGTGCCAGCAGCCGACCAAGGGAAATACAGGGGGCCAAGCAGTTCTTC. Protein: CASSRPREIQGAKQFF.

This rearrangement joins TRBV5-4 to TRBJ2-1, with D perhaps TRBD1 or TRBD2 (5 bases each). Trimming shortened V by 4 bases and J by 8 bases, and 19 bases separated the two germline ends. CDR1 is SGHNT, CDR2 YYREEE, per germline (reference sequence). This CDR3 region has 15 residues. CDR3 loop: CASSPVPGSWDEQFF. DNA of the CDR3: TGTGCCAGCAGCCCGGTGCCAGGGAGTTGGGATGAGCAGTTCTTC. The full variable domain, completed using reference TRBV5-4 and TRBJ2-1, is ETGVTQSPTHLIKTRGQQVTLRCSSQSGHNTVSWYQQALGQGPQFIFQYYREEENGRGNFPPRFSGLQFPNYSSELNVNALELDDSALYLCASSPVPGSWDEQFFGPGTRLTVL.

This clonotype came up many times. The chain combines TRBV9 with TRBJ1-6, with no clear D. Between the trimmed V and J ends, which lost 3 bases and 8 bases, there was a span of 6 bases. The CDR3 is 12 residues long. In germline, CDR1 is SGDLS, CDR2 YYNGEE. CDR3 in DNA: TGTGCCAGCAGCGCAACCGATTCACCCCTCCACTTT. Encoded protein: CASSATDSPLHF. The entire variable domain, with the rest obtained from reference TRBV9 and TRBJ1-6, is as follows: DSGVTQTPKHLITATGQRVTLRCSPRSGDLSVYWYQQSLDQGLQFLIQYYNGEERAKGNILERFSAQQFPDLHSELNLSSLELGDSALYFCASSATDSPLHFGNGTRLTVT.

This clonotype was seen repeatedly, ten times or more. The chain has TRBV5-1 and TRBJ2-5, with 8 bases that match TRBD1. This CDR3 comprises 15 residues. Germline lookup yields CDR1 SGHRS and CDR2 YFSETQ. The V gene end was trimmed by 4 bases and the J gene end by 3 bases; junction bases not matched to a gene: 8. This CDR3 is CASSRRQGSEETQYF. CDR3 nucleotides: TGCGCCAGCAGCCGAAGACAGGGGTCGGAAGAGACCCAGTACTTC.

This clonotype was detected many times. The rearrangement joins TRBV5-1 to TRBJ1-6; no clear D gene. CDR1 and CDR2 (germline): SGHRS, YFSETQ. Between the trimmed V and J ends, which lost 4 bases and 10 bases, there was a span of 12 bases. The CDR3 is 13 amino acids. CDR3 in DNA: TGCGCCAGCAGCAGGGATCTCGGCTCACCCCTCCACTTT. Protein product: CASSRDLGSPLHF.

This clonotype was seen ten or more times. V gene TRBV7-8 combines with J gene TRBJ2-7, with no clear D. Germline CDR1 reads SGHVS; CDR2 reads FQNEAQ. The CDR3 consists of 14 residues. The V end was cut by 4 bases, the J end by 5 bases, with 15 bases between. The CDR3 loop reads CASSSNLELDEQYF. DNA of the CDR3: TGTGCCAGCAGCTCCAACCTCGAGTTGGACGAGCAGTACTTC.

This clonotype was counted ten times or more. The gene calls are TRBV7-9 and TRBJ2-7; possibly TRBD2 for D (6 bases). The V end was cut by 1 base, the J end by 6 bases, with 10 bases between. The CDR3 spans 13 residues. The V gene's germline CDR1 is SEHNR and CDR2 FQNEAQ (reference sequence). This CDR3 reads CASSLVSGVEQYF. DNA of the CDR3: TGTGCCAGCAGCTTAGTATCGGGAGTCGAGCAGTACTTC.

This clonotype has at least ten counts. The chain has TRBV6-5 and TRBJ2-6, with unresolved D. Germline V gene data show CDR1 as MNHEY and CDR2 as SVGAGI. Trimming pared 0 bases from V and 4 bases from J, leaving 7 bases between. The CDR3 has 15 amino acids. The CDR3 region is CASSYSGAGANVLTF. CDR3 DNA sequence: TGTGCCAGCAGTTACTCGGGTGCCGGGGCCAACGTCCTGACTTTC.

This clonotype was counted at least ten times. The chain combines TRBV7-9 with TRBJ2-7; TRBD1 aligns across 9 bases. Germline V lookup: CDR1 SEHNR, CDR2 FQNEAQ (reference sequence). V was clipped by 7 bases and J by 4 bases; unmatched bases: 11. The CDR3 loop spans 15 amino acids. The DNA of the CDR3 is TGTGCCAGCACACCCAGGGGACAGGGAGTTTACGAGCAGTACTTC. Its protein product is CASTPRGQGVYEQYF.

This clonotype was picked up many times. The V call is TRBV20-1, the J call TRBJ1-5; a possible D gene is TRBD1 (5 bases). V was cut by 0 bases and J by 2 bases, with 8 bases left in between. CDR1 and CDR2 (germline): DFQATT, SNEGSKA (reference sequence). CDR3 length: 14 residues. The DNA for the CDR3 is TGCAGTGCTAGAGATACAGGAGGCAATCAGCCCCAGCATTTT. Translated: CSARDTGGNQPQHF.

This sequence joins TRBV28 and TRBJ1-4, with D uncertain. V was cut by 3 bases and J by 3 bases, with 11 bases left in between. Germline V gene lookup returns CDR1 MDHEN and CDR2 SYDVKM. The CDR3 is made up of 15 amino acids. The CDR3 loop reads CASSFPQTSNEKLFF. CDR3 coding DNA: TGTGCCAGCAGTTTTCCGCAGACATCTAATGAAAAACTGTTTTTT.

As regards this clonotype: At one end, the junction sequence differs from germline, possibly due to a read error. CDR3 in DNA: TGCGCCAGCGGCTTGAGGGTGCGGGGCAGGGGGCAAGTTAACACTGAAGCTTTCTTT. It codes for CASGLRVRGRGQVNTEAFF. The V and J genes are TRBV5-1 and TRBJ1-1; 8 bases line up with TRBD1. The CDR3 contains 19 residues. In germline, CDR1 is SGHRS, CDR2 YFSETQ.